This entry concerns a single TCR beta chain. Its specificity is unknown. This sample's time point: week 11, during vaccination. Vaccine doses each comprised 300 ug of mutant IDH1 20-mer peptide, with topical imiquimod. Assay: immunoSEQ multiplex PCR; the TCRdb copy retains only in-frame clones and omits some. The sample consists of 120,000 or so clones, roughly 78% of them appearing once. These data are taken from a study of a mutant IDH1 vaccine in newly diagnosed glioma. Study as a whole: The patients were given eight vaccinations, one each in weeks 1, 3, 5, 7, 11, 15, 19 and 23. Beginning 4-6 weeks after radiotherapy alone, or with temozolomide cycles, vaccination took place. Previous treatment comprised radiotherapy, temozolomide, or both, mostly both.

Study-wide findings and caveats: Across multiple MHC alleles, 93.3% of patients had vaccine-induced responses.

Trimming took 4 bases from V and 5 from J; bases not matched to a gene: 5. The length of the CDR3 is 15 residues. The germline gives CDR1 LGHNA, CDR2 YSLEER. This sequence was found in a man in his forties with glioma. The sample here was PBMCs, taken from a glioma patient whose treatment included an IDH1 peptide vaccine. The V gene is TRBV4-3, the J gene TRBJ2-2; 9 nucleotides align to TRBD1. The CDR3 DNA sequence: TGCGCCAGCAGCCCTCGGACAGGGGTGACCGGGGAGCTGTTTTTT. Amino acids: CASSPRTGVTGELFF.